This record looks at one TCR beta chain sequence and its context. The sample belongs to a study of OX40 agonist ivuxolimab in advanced cancers. Assay: immunoSEQ multiplex PCR; the TCRdb copy retains only in-frame clones and omits some. Among 90,000 or so clones listed, roughly nine tenths were seen once. Between the trimmed V and J ends, which lost 3 bases and 0 bases, there was a span of 12 bases. The germline gives CDR1 LNHDA, CDR2 SQIVND (reference sequence). The CDR3 runs to 16 residues. The receptor was derived from an adult with an advanced solid tumor such as melanoma, head and neck, liver or kidney cancer. The sequencing here drew on CD4+ or CD8+ T cells sorted from blood, taken in a trial of the OX40 agonist ivuxolimab. V usage is TRBV19 and J usage is TRBJ1-5; a possible D gene is TRBD1 (6 bases). CDR3 bases: TGTGCCAGTAGTATCGTAACAGGGAATAGCAATCAGCCCCAGCATTTT. Residues: CASSIVTGNSNQPQHF.